Detailed here is one T cell receptor (beta chain). Trimming took off 7 bases at V and 4 bases at J, with 10 bases between the two ends. Germline CDR1 reads SEHNR; CDR2 reads FQNEAQ (reference sequence). The CDR3 runs to 12 residues. This sample is part of a study of CD8 T cells in Susac syndrome. A quantity of about 0.5 to 1 ug RNA underwent reverse transcription using random hexamers. TCRdb re-called the immunoSEQ multiplex PCR reads with MiXCR, one entry per CDR3 protein. The table records some 120,000 distinct CDR3 sequences, nearly 95% of them present only once. The sequenced sample consisted of CD4+ T cells from PBMCs. V gene TRBV7-9 combines with J gene TRBJ1-2; unclear D gene. The origin of this receptor is a human donor in good health. The CDR3 DNA sequence: TGTGCCAGCACCCGCGGTTCCTATGGCTACACCTTC. Protein sequence: CASTRGSYGYTF.